The 5 T cell receptor beta chains below all came from one sample that was sequenced in a study of T-cell memory formation after mild COVID-19. TCRdb used MiXCR to reprocess the 5' RACE reads, holding one entry per CDR3 protein. The table shows fewer than 200,000 distinct CDR3 sequences, with 13% occurring only once. The specimen sequenced was PBMCs or a T cell subset sorted from them (not recorded which). The origin of the receptors is a man in his late teens or twenties who had mild COVID-19 (a few samples of this study predate the infection). Cell type and time point are not known.

The V gene is TRBV10-3, the J gene TRBJ1-1; D uncertain. Deletions cut 2 bases from V and 1 base from J, with 11 bases between. Germline lookup yields CDR1 ENHRY and CDR2 SYGVKD. This CDR3 is 15 amino acids long. The DNA of the CDR3 is TGTGCCATCAGTGAGGGTGGCCGGGGGAACACTGAAGCTTTCTTT. Protein sequence: CAISEGGRGNTEAFF.

This clonotype was observed a handful of times. The chain links TRBV20-1 to TRBJ2-1; a weak D match, TRBD2 (7 bases). Germline V lookup: CDR1 DFQATT, CDR2 SNEGSKA (reference sequence). This CDR3 region has 15 residues. V lost 6 bases, J lost 5 bases, and 20 bases lay in between. CDR3 DNA: TGCAGTGCCAGCCCCCCGGGGGGCAAGAACAATGAGCAGTTCTTC. Its translation: CSASPPGGKNNEQFF.

This chain links TRBV15 with TRBJ1-2, with TRBD1 as a possible D gene (5 bases). The CDR3 is 14 amino acids. V was pared by 3 bases and J by 9 bases, with 17 bases between. Per germline, CDR1 LNHNV and CDR2 YYDKDF (reference sequence). CDR3 residues: CATSRSDSEGSYTF. The CDR3 DNA sequence: TGTGCCACCAGCAGGTCAGATAGCGAGGGGAGCTACACCTTC.

This clonotype was seen a single time. The V call is TRBV6-5, the J call TRBJ2-7, with 7 positions matching TRBD1. The germline V gene has CDR1 MNHEY and CDR2 SVGAGI. J was trimmed by 6 bases and V by 6 bases; bases with no gene match: 8. The length of the CDR3 is 13 residues. CDR3 region: CASSSGQVTEQYF. DNA for the CDR3: TGTGCCAGCAGCAGCGGACAGGTGACCGAGCAGTACTTC.

CDR3 nucleotide sequence: TGTGCCAGCAGCTTCGGGACAGGGGAAGGCTACACCTTC. It is translated as CASSFGTGEGYTF. This sequence joins TRBV7-9 and TRBJ1-2; 10 bases match TRBD1. Per the germline V gene, CDR1 is SEHNR and CDR2 is FQNEAQ (reference sequence). Unmatched junction bases numbered 3, after V lost 3 bases and J lost 8 bases. The CDR3 runs to 13 residues.